This TCR beta chain was sequenced for a study of Ad26.COV2.S vaccination and SARS-CoV-2 variants. Study-wide context: Among those in the COV1001 Ad26.COV2.S trial arm was the donor. Dosing was one shot or two shots 56 days apart. General study points: People given the vaccine had a wider spike-specific TCR breadth than placebo recipients did.

Germline assignment: CDR1 SNHLY and CDR2 FYNNEI. This CDR3 has 16 residues. A note on this clone: Its antigen is undetermined. Relative to the germline gene, one junction end is altered; a read error may explain this.

Treatment: some 20 received Ad26.COV2.S at low or high dose, single or two shots; a few received placebo; per-sample allocation not given. Sample collection was performed on day 63 after the first vaccine or placebo injection. Wuhan-strain spike was delivered by a replication-incompetent Ad26 vector. Method: immunoSEQ multiplex PCR; TCRdb's copy keeps in-frame clones and lacks some. Of around 450,000 clones in the sample, roughly 88% were seen once. The sequenced sample was peripheral blood, obtained in a trial of Ad26.COV2.S vaccine versus placebo. The clonotype comes from a person aged 18 to 65 who received the Ad26.COV2.S COVID-19 vaccine or a placebo. The gene calls are TRBV2 and TRBJ1-4; TRBD1 might be the D (5 bases). The CDR3 region is CASSEAVWGTTEKLFF. The CDR3 coding sequence is TGTGCCAGCAGTGAAGCGGTATGGGGGACTACTGAAAAACTGTTTTTT.